This T cell receptor beta chain was profiled in a study of blood T cell repertoires in COVID-19 (dated by TCRdb to between 2020 and 2021). For context, the study as a whole: Samples covering the acute and convalescent phases of COVID-19 were provided by collaborators in the United States, Italy and Spain. The prospective study material was composed of cDNA or gDNA derived from T cells, B-cell-depleted T cells, or PBMCs. Deeply sampled blood TCRbeta repertoires from subjects exposed to, actively infected with, or recovered from COVID-19 were included in the dataset. The repertoires were made available in a free public database intended to serve as a resource for research on the immune response to SARS-CoV-2. The samples were drawn from two sources: the first 160 participants of the ongoing ImmuneRACE study, and 1,000 to 1,500 subjects contributed by 6 global collaborators. Nearly every sample came with metadata listing a de-identified subject ID, COVID-19 status, age in years and sex. Where available, HLA class I and class II types were obtained from metadata supplied by the sample provider rather than from assay-based typing. Summary of the overall study and its limitations: Clinical and demographic metadata were provided uncurated, with the amount varying by source and participant.

With regard to this clone: The specificity of this receptor is unknown. No qualities accompany the bases; no much larger clone lies one base away.

Deletion took 2 bases off V and 2 bases off J, with a span of 18 bases between the germline ends. Sequences MDHEN (CDR1) and SYDVKM (CDR2) are obtained from the germline V gene. The cysteine opens and the phenylalanine closes a CDR3 of 17 amino acids. Only the CDR3 DNA stays, 51 bases, in frame from base 1. TCRbeta CDR3 regions were amplified from genomic DNA using the immunoSEQ Assay, a bias-controlled multiplex PCR. The original methods were these. Within the assay, amplification of reference gene primers was used to estimate how many nucleated cells each sample contained. Sequence reads were collapsed and filtered to measure the absolute abundance of every unique TCRbeta CDR3 rearrangement. Productive Simpson clonality was computed per sample as the square root of Simpson's diversity index over productive rearrangements. TCRdb carries this immuneACCESS record with in-frame sequences only. Its versions omit some clonotypes, under half of them owing to an unresolved V gene in the studies checked, with the rest unexplained. V and J calls and clone size come straight from that table; D and trimming were deduced from the DNA. In this sample the table shows roughly 100,000 clones, 70% to 85% of which occur a single time. The top ten clonotypes cover approximately 3.3% of the sample.

The collaborating institutions used their own protocols to collect whole blood in K2EDTA tubes. For TCRbeta analysis, collaborator samples were shipped as frozen whole blood, as isolated PBMCs, or as DNA extracted from either sample type. The sequenced sample consisted of peripheral blood. The TCR was taken from an elderly woman with active or convalescent COVID-19. The rearranged segments are TRBV28 and TRBJ1-2, and possibly TRBD1, on 6 matching bases. The CDR3 region reads CASSLLRYRDSNYGYTF. Here is the DNA: TGTGCCAGCAGTTTACTCAGGTACAGGGATAGCAACTATGGCTACACCTTC.